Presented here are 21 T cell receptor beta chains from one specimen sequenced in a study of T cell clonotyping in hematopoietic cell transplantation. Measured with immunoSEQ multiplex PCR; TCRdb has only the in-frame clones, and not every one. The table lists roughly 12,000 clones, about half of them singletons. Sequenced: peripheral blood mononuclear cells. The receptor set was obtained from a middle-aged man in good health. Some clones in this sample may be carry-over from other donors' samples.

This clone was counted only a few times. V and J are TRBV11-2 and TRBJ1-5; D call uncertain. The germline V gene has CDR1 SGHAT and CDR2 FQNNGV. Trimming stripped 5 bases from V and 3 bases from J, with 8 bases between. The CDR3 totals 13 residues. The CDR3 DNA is TGTGCCAGCAGCCCCGACCTCAATCAGCCCCAGCATTTT. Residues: CASSPDLNQPQHF.

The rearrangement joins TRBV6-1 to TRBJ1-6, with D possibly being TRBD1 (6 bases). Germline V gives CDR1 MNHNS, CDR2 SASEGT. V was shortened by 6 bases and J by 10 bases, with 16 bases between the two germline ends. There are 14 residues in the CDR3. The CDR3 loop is CASRDDRTLSPLHF. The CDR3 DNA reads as TGTGCCAGCAGGGATGACAGGACTCTATCACCCCTCCACTTT.

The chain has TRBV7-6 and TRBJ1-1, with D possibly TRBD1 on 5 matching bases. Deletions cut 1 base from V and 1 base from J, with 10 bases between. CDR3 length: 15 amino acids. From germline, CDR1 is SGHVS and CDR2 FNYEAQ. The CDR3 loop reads CASSLGTQGNTEAFF. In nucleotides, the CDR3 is TGTGCCAGCAGCTTAGGTACTCAGGGGAACACTGAAGCTTTCTTT.

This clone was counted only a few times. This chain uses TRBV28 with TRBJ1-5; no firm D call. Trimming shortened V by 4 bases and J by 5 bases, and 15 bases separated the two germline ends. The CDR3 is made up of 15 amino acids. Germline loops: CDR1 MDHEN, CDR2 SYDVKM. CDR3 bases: TGTGCCAGCAGTTCGGACTATTGGGGTGATCAGCCCCAGCATTTT. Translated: CASSSDYWGDQPQHF.

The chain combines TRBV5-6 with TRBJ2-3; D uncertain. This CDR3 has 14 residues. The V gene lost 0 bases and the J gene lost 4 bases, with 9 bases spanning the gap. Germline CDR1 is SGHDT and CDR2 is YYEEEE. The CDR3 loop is CASSLVGFSDTQYF. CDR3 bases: TGTGCCAGCAGCTTGGTTGGGTTTTCAGATACGCAGTATTTT.

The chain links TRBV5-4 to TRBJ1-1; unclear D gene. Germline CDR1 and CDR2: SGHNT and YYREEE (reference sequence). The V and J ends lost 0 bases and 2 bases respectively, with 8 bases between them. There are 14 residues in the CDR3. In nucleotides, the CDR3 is TGTGCCAGCAGCTTGGTCCCGCTAAACACTGAAGCTTTCTTT. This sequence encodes CASSLVPLNTEAFF.

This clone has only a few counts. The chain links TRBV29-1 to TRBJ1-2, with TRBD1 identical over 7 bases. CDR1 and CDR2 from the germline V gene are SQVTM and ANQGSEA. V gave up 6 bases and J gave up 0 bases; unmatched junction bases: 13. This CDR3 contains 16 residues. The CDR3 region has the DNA TGCAGCGTCTACGGTACCACCGGGACAGCTAACTATGGCTACACCTTC. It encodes CSVYGTTGTANYGYTF. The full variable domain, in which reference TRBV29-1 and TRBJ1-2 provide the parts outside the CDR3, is SAVISQKPSRDICQRGTSLTIQCQVDSQVTMMFWYRQQPGQSLTLIATANQGSEATYESGFVIDKFPISRPNLTFSTLTVSNMSPEDSSIYLCSVYGTTGTANYGYTFGSGTRLTVV.

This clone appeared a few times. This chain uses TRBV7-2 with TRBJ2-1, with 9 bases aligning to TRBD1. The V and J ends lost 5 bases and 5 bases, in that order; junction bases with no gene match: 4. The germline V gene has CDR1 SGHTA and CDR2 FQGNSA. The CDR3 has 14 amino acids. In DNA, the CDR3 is TGTGCCAGCAGCCCCGGGACAGGGCACAATGAGCAGTTCTTC. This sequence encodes CASSPGTGHNEQFF.

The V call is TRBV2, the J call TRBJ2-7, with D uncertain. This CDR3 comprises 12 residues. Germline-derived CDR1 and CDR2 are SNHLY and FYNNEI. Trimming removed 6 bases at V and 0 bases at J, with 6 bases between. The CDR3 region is CASRSGSYEQYF. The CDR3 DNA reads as TGTGCCAGCAGGTCCGGCTCCTACGAGCAGTACTTC.

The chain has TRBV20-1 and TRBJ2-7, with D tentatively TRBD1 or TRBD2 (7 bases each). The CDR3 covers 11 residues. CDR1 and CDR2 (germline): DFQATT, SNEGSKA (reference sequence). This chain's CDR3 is CSGGRAYEQYF. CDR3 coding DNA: TGCTCAGGGGGGAGGGCCTACGAGCAGTACTTC.

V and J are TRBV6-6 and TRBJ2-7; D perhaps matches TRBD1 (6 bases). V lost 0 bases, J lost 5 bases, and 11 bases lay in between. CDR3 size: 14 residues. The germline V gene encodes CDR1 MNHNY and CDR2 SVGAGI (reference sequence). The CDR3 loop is CASSYSMGANEQYF. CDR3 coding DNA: TGTGCCAGCAGTTACTCGATGGGGGCCAACGAGCAGTACTTC.

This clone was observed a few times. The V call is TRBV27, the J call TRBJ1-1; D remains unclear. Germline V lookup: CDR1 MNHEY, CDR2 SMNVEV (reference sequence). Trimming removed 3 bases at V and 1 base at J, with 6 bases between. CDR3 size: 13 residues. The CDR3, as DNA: TGTGCCAGCAGTTTGGAAAGGAACACTGAAGCTTTCTTT. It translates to CASSLERNTEAFF.

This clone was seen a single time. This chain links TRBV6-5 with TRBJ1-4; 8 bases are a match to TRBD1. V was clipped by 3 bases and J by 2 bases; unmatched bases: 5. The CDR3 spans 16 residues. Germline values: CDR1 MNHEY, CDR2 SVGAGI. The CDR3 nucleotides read TGTGCCAGCAGTTATGGACAGGGTGAGACTAATGAAAAACTGTTTTTT. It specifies CASSYGQGETNEKLFF.

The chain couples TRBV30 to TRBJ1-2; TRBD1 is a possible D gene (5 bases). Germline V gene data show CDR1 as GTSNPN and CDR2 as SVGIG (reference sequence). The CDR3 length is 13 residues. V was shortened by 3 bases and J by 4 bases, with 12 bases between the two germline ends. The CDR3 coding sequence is TGTGCCTGGAGAAGGGGTTTCGGCTATGGCTACACCTTC. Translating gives CAWRRGFGYGYTF.

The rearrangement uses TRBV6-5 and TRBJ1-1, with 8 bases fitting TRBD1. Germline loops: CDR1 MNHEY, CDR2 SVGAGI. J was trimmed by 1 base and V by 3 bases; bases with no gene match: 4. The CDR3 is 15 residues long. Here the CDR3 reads CASSYVDRGNTEAFF. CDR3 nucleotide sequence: TGTGCCAGCAGTTATGTCGACAGGGGGAACACTGAAGCTTTCTTT.

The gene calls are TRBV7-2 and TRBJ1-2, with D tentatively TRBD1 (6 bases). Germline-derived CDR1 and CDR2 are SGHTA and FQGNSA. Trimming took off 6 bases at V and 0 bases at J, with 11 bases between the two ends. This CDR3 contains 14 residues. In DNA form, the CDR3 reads TGTGCCAGCAGGGAGGGGGGGGCTAACTATGGCTACACCTTC. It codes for CASREGGANYGYTF.

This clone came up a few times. CDR3 nucleotides: TGTGCCAGCAGTGATTCGGACAGCGCGGAAACTGAAGCTTTCTTT. It specifies CASSDSDSAETEAFF. The chain recombines TRBV6-1 with TRBJ1-1, with D perhaps matching TRBD1 (6 bases). V was trimmed by 3 bases and J by 5 bases, leaving 16 bases between them. Germline V gives CDR1 MNHNS, CDR2 SASEGT. This CDR3 is built from 15 residues.

As DNA, the CDR3 is TGCGCCAGCAGTCAACTGCGACTCCTAAGGATGGATTCACCCCTCCACTTT. Amino acids: CASSQLRLLRMDSPLHF. The chain employs TRBV23-1 and TRBJ1-6; D unresolved. TRBV23-1 is labeled an ORF, and its function is uncertain. Between the trimmed V and J ends, which lost 2 bases and 8 bases, there was a span of 19 bases. The CDR3 runs 17 residues.

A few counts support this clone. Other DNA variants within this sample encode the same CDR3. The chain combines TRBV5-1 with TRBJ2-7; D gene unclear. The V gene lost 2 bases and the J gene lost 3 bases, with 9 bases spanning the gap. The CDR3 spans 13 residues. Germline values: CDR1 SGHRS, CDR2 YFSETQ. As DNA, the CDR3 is TGCGCCAGCAGCTTACAAAGACACTACGAGCAGTACTTC. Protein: CASSLQRHYEQYF.

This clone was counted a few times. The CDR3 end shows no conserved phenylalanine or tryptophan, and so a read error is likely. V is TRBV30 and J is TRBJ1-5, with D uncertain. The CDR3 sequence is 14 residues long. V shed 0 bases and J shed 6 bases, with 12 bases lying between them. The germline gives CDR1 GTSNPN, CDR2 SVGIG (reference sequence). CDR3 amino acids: CAWSVQGLGQPQHL. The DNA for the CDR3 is TGTGCCTGGAGTGTACAAGGGCTAGGTCAGCCCCAGCATCTT.

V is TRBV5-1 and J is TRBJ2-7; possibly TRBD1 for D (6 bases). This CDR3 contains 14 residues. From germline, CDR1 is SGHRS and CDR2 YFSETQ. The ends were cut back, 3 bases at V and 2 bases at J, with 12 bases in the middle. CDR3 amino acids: CASSWQGLPYEQYF. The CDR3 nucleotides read TGCGCCAGCAGCTGGCAGGGGTTACCCTACGAGCAGTACTTC.